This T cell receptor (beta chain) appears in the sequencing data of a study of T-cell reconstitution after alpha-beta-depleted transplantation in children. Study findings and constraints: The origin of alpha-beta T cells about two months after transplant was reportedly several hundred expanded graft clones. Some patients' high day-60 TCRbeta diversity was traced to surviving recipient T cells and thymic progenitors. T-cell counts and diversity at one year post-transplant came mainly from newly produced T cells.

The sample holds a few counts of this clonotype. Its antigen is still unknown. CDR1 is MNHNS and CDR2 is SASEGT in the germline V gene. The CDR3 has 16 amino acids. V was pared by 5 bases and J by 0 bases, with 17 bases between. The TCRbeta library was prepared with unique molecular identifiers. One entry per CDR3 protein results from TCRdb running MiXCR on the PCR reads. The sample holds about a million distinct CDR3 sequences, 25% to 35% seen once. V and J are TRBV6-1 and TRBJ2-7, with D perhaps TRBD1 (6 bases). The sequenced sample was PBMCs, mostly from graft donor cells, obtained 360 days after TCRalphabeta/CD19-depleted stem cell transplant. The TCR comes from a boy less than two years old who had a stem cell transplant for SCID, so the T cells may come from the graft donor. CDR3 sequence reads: CASSRRAGAFSYEQYF. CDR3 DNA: TGTGCCAGCAGTCGTCGGGCAGGGGCTTTCTCCTACGAGCAGTACTTC.